This T cell receptor beta chain was obtained from a study of cytomegalovirus exposure and HLA in healthy donors. The study, taken as a whole, reports: Prediction of most subjects' HLA-A and HLA-B alleles by TCR beta sequences was reportedly accurate.

Points on this clone: Its cognate antigen is unknown.

This PCR relied on a set of 60 Vbeta primers and 13 Jbeta primers. Some clones are missing from TCRdb's copy, which holds only in-frame ones; the method was immunoSEQ multiplex PCR. The sample contains approximately 150,000 clones, more than 65% of which appear only once. V was cut by 4 bases and J by 0 bases, with 16 bases left in between. This CDR3 has 17 amino acids. CDR1 and CDR2 from the germline V gene are LNHDA and SQIVND (reference sequence). The clonotype was recovered from a man in his thirties or forties in good health and CMV-seronegative. The chain recombines TRBV19 with TRBJ1-5; TRBD1 is a possible D gene (6 bases). Sequencing was done on a sample of PBMCs. CDR3 region: CASSKRQGFDSNQPQHF. Here the CDR3 DNA reads TGTGCCAGTAGTAAACGGCAGGGGTTCGATAGCAATCAGCCCCAGCATTTT.